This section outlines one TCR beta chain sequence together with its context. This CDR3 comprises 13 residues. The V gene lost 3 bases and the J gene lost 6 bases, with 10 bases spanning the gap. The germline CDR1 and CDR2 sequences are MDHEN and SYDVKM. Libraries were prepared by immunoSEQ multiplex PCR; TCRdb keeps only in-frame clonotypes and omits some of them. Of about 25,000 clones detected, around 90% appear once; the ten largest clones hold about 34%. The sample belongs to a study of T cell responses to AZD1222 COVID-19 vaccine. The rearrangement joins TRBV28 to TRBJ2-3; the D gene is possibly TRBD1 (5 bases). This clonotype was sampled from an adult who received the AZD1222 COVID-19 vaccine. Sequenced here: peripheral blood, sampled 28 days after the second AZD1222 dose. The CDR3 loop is CASSLTVGDTQYF. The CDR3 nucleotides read TGTGCCAGCAGTTTGACAGTTGGGGATACGCAGTATTTT.